The following is a TCR beta chain sequence with its context. Its matching antigen is unknown. This entry comes from a study of T cells in women clearing cervical HPV infection. Whole-study context: Blood came at first lesion visit for cases, post-clearance for controls. General study points: Timing of associations relative to infection is unclear; T-cell subsets were not isolated.

Generated by immunoSEQ multiplex PCR, the TCRdb table keeps only in-frame clones and is missing some. Recorded for this sample: about 33,000 clones. The sequenced sample consisted of blood buffy coat. This TCR was sampled from a woman aged 18 to 75 with a cervical HPV16 infection that either progressed to CIN3+ or cleared (not recorded which).

Incomplete CDR3 DNA: TGTGCCACCAGCAGAGATGCAGGGTTAAGCACTGAA. Translating gives CATSRDAGLSTE. The full CDR3 protein is CATSRDAGLSTEAFF. The chain links TRBV15 to TRBJ1-1, with D tentatively TRBD1 (5 bases). The read is 3 residues too short to cover the CDR3 end, so that end is filled in from the germline J gene. The CDR3 has 15 residues. In germline, CDR1 is LNHNV, CDR2 YYDKDF (reference sequence). V lost 0 bases to trimming and J lost 4 bases, with 12 bases between them.